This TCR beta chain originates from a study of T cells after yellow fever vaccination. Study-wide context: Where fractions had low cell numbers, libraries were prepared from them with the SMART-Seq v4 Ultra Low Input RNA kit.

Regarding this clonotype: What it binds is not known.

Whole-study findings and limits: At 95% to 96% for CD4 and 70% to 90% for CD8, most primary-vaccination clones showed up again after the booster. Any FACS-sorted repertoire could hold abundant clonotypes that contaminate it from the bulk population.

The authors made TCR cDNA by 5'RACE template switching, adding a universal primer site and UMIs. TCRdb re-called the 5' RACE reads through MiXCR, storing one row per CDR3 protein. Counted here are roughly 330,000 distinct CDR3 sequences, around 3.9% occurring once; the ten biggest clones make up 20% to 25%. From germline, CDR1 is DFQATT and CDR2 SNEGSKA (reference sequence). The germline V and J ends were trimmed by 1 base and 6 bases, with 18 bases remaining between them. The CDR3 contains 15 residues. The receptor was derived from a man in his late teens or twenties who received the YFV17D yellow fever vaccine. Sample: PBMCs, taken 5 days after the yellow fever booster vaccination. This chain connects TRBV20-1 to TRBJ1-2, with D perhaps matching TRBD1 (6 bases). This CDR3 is CSARVHARGADGYTF. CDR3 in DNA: TGCAGTGCTAGAGTACACGCCCGGGGGGCTGATGGCTACACCTTC.